This is a list of T cell receptor beta chains from one sample in a study of sequential checkpoint blockade in melanoma. TCRdb's table, derived via immunoSEQ multiplex PCR, lists solely in-frame clones and lacks some. This table holds around 40,000 clones, 86% found once. The specimen comprised CD8+ T cells sorted from blood (inferred from file names), sampled from a patient given nivolumab and ipilimumab in sequence. These receptors all come from a human donor with melanoma. The CDR3 runs from the conserved cysteine through the conserved F or W. A D gene is named only where the DNA matches it firmly. A clone size is listed for some rows: how often the clone was seen (once, few, many), or a class if it is expanded.

cdr3_nt cdr3_aa clone_size v_call d_call j_call
TGTGCCATCAGTGGGGGACGGACAGGGGGAGTTCAGTATGGCTACACCTTC CAISGGRTGGVQYGYTF - TRBV10-3 TRBD1 TRBJ1-2
TGTGCCAGCAGCGTAGAGGGTGGGGGGTCCACTGAAGCTTTCTTT CASSVEGGGSTEAFF - TRBV9 - TRBJ1-1
TGTGCCAGCAGCACCCGACAGGGTTCAGTCTACGAGCAGTACTTC CASSTRQGSVYEQYF - TRBV27 TRBD1 TRBJ2-7
TGTGCCAGCAGCCGCGGACAGGGCATTTGGGACACTGAAGCTTTCTTT CASSRGQGIWDTEAFF once TRBV4-2 TRBD1 TRBJ1-1
TGTGCCAGCAGATTACAGGGGATATCTGGGGCCAACGTCCTGACTTTC CASRLQGISGANVLTF medium-sized TRBV27 TRBD1 TRBJ2-6
TGTGCCAGCAGCTCCCGTATGGGGGCAGGGATCAACACTGAAGCTTTCTTT CASSSRMGAGINTEAFF - TRBV13 - TRBJ1-1
TGTGCCAGCAGGATCAGGGGGCTAATGGGGTTCCCCCACGAGCAGTACTTC CASRIRGLMGFPHEQYF once TRBV5-6 TRBD1 TRBJ2-7
TGTGCCAGCAGCCTAGAAGTTGCAGGGGCCCTTAATGAAAAACTGTTTTTT CASSLEVAGALNEKLFF - TRBV7-8 - TRBJ1-4
TGTGCCAGCAGCCCCACCGACAGGGGGCTACAAGAGACCCAGTACTTC CASSPTDRGLQETQYF - TRBV2 TRBD1 TRBJ2-5
TGTGCCAGCGGGCCAGGCTACTCCTACGAGCAGTACTTC CASGPGYSYEQYF - TRBV27 - TRBJ2-7
TGTGCCAGTAGTATGGGGGCCAGTGAGCAGTTCTTC CASSMGASEQFF - TRBV19 - TRBJ2-1
TGTGCCAGCGGGGACATCCAGGGCCAACTCTATGGCTACACCTTC CASGDIQGQLYGYTF few TRBV2 - TRBJ1-2
TGTGCTAGCAGCTTATCAACTAGCGGGAGGGGGGATGAGCAGTTCTTC CASSLSTSGRGDEQFF - TRBV7-7 TRBD2 TRBJ2-1
TGCGCCAGCAGTGAGATTGGGCGAGGGCCCAATGGCTACACCTTC CASSEIGRGPNGYTF - TRBV10-2 - TRBJ1-2
TGTGCCAGCAGGGGGGGACCGAGGAACACCGGGGAGCTGTTTTTT CASRGGPRNTGELFF once TRBV7-9 - TRBJ2-2
TGTGCCAGCAGCTCCGAAGGGACAGGGGTTCCCTACGAGCAGTACTTC CASSSEGTGVPYEQYF - TRBV5-4 TRBD1 TRBJ2-7
TGTGCCAGCAGCTCCACGACACGGACAGGGCCCAACACTGAAGCTTTCTTT CASSSTTRTGPNTEAFF - TRBV5-4 TRBD1 TRBJ1-1
TGTGCCAGCATCCGAACAGGGGGCCTTGGCTACACCTTC CASIRTGGLGYTF - TRBV7-9 TRBD1 TRBJ1-2
TGTGCCACCGGGGACAGAGTGAACACTGAAGCTTTCTTT CATGDRVNTEAFF few TRBV2 TRBD1 TRBJ1-1
TGTGCCAGCAGTGAACTAGGACAGGTAGGGGCCTATAGCAATCAGCCCCAGCATTTT CASSELGQVGAYSNQPQHF - TRBV6-1 TRBD1 TRBJ1-5
TGTGCCAGCAGTAATCTAGCGGGCTCCCTCACAGATACGCAGTATTTT CASSNLAGSLTDTQYF - TRBV25-1 TRBD2 TRBJ2-3
TGTGCCAGCAGTTTATCGGGCCCCCAGGATACGCAGTATTTT CASSLSGPQDTQYF - TRBV27 - TRBJ2-3
TGTGCCAGCAGCTACGGGACAGGGAGTGAGACCCAGTACTTC CASSYGTGSETQYF once TRBV9 TRBD1 TRBJ2-5
TGTGCCAGTAGTATTGGAGGGACCCAGTACTTC CASSIGGTQYF - TRBV19 - TRBJ2-5
TGCAGCGTCAGGGGGTCCGGTTTAGACGGTGAAAAACTGTTTTTT CSVRGSGLDGEKLFF - TRBV29-1 TRBD1 TRBJ1-4
TGTGCCAGCAGTTCCGGACAGAGCTACGAGCAGTACTTC CASSSGQSYEQYF - TRBV27 - TRBJ2-7